This passage covers 21 T cell receptor beta chains from one sample sequenced in a study of T cell changes during pregnancy in multiple sclerosis. Assay used: immunoSEQ multiplex PCR; TCRdb lists only in-frame clones, some missing. The sample shows over 45,000 clones, roughly 88% of them seen only once. The input for sequencing was peripheral blood, taken in the first trimester of pregnancy. These TCRs come from a female donor in good health, enrolled as a control in a pregnancy study.

The genes are TRBV5-4 and TRBJ2-5; 7 bases agree with TRBD2. Germline CDR1 SGHNT, CDR2 YYREEE (reference sequence). V lost 4 bases and J lost 6; bases outside the gene matches: 15. This CDR3 comprises 16 residues. CDR3 sequence (DNA): TGTGCCAGCAGCCGCCGTGGGGCGGGAGTATGGAAGACCCAGTACTTC. It codes for CASSRRGAGVWKTQYF.

In regard to this clone: One end of the junction does not line up with germline, which may come from a read error. This chain connects TRBV7-2 to TRBJ2-5; a possible D gene is TRBD2 (5 bases). The length of the CDR3 is 13 residues. Germline CDR1 SGHTA, CDR2 FQGNSA. CDR3 sequence (DNA): TGTGCCAGCAGTTTAGCGTCACAAGAGACCCAGTACTTC. It translates to CASSLASQETQYF.

The chain uses TRBV29-1 and TRBJ2-3; 9 nucleotides line up with TRBD1. Germline V gives CDR1 SQVTM, CDR2 ANQGSEA. The CDR3 is 15 amino acids. The V segment lost 4 bases and the J segment 1 base; nucleotides outside the gene matches: 6. The DNA for the CDR3 is TGCAGCGTTGCCGTCCGGGACAGGGGCACAGATACGCAGTATTTT. As protein: CSVAVRDRGTDTQYF.

The chain joins TRBV29-1 to TRBJ2-7; D is uncertain. The germline gives CDR1 SQVTM, CDR2 ANQGSEA. This CDR3 is built from 11 residues. Trimming cost V 6 bases and J 2 bases, with 8 bases left between them. CDR3 amino acids: CSVTAPYEQYF. CDR3 nucleotides: TGCAGCGTAACAGCTCCCTACGAGCAGTACTTC.

The CDR3 nucleotides are TGTGCCAGCAGTTACAGGGGAAGCGAGCAGTACTTC. Translated: CASSYRGSEQYF. This chain connects TRBV6-5 to TRBJ2-7, with D possibly matching TRBD1 (5 bases). Germline V lookup: CDR1 MNHEY, CDR2 SVGAGI. The CDR3 has 12 residues. Between the trimmed V and J ends, which lost 2 bases and 6 bases, there was a span of 8 bases.

The chain links TRBV27 to TRBJ1-4; the match to TRBD1 covers 7 bases. J gave up 5 bases and V 2 bases, and 5 bases lay outside the gene matches. Germline V gene sequence: CDR1 MNHEY, CDR2 SMNVEV (reference sequence). This CDR3 spans 15 amino acids. CDR3 coding DNA: TGTGCCAGCAGTTTAGGGACAGCGGCAAATGAAAAACTGTTTTTT. It yields the protein CASSLGTAANEKLFF.

J is TRBJ2-1 and V is TRBV5-1; 9 nucleotides agree with TRBD2. This CDR3 region has 14 residues. Per germline, CDR1 SGHRS and CDR2 YFSETQ. V was clipped by 1 base and J by 4 bases; unmatched bases: 0. The CDR3, as DNA: TGCGCCAGCAGCTTGCTAGCGGGGTACAATGAGCAGTTCTTC. Residues: CASSLLAGYNEQFF.

This clone showed up just once. The chain has TRBV19 and TRBJ2-5; possible D gene TRBD1, 5 bases. Per germline, CDR1 LNHDA and CDR2 SQIVND (reference sequence). The CDR3 contains 17 residues. Trimming pared 3 bases from V and 4 bases from J, leaving 21 bases between. The CDR3 DNA reads TGTGCCAGTAGTATGATAAAGAAGGACCAGGGCATAGAGACCCAGTACTTC. As protein: CASSMIKKDQGIETQYF.

V and J are TRBV30 and TRBJ2-7; no reliable D call. Deletions cut 3 bases from V and 0 bases from J, with 3 bases between. The CDR3 is 11 residues long. The germline gives CDR1 GTSNPN, CDR2 SVGIG (reference sequence). CDR3 region: CAWSHSYEQYF. In DNA form, the CDR3 reads TGTGCCTGGAGCCACTCCTACGAGCAGTACTTC. Full variable domain (missing parts from reference TRBV30 and TRBJ2-7): SQTIHQWPATLVQPVGSPLSLECTVEGTSNPNLYWYRQAAGRGLQLLFYSVGIGQISSEVPQNLSASRPQDRQFILSSKKLLLSDSGFYLCAWSHSYEQYFGPGTRLTVT.

This clone appeared a single time. The rearrangement joins TRBV28 to TRBJ2-7, with 7 bases aligning to TRBD1. J gave up 2 bases and V 6 bases, and 13 bases lay outside the gene matches. CDR3 length equals 16 residues. The germline V gene has CDR1 MDHEN and CDR2 SYDVKM. The CDR3 DNA reads as TGTGCCAGCAGCCTCGGGACAGCAAGACAACCCTACGAGCAGTACTTC. This sequence encodes CASSLGTARQPYEQYF.

This chain joins TRBV7-9 and TRBJ2-2; D not certain. Per germline, CDR1 SEHNR and CDR2 FQNEAQ (reference sequence). V dropped 5 bases and J dropped 0 bases, with 10 bases sitting between them. CDR3 length: 15 amino acids. The CDR3 nucleotides read TGTGCCAGCAGCAAGAGAGGAGCGAACACCGGGGAGCTGTTTTTT. Its protein is CASSKRGANTGELFF.

This clone was detected only once. V is TRBV18 and J is TRBJ2-1; 10 bases line up with TRBD2. CDR3 length: 16 amino acids. Germline CDR1 is KGHSH and CDR2 is LQKENI. After removal of 4 bases from V and 5 bases from J, the junction contained 8 bases not matched to a gene. Here the CDR3 DNA reads TGTGCCAGCTCACTCCGCCCGCTAGCGGGGGACAATGAGCAGTTCTTC. Its translation is CASSLRPLAGDNEQFF.

V is TRBV5-4 and J is TRBJ2-5; D may be TRBD2 (6 bases). Germline lookup yields CDR1 SGHNT and CDR2 YYREEE (reference sequence). CDR3 length: 15 amino acids. V was pared by 4 bases and J by 0 bases, with 13 bases between. The chain's CDR3 is CASSRWSSDQETQYF. CDR3 in DNA: TGTGCCAGCAGCCGGTGGTCTAGCGACCAAGAGACCCAGTACTTC.

This chain's CDR3 is CSVEVQGAQYF. The CDR3 coding sequence is TGCAGCGTTGAAGTCCAGGGGGCGCAGTATTTT. This chain uses TRBV29-1 with TRBJ2-3; the match to TRBD1 covers 7 bases. In germline, CDR1 is SQVTM, CDR2 ANQGSEA. V lost 1 base to trimming and J lost 10 bases; unmatched junction nucleotides: 2. This CDR3 spans 11 amino acids.

The V call is TRBV25-1, the J call TRBJ2-5; D is possibly TRBD2 (6 bases). The end of the DNA fits TRBJ2-7 better, so the J call may be wrong. The CDR3 consists of 13 residues. Germline CDR1 MGHDK, CDR2 SYGVNS. In DNA form, the CDR3 reads TGTGCCAGCAGTGAGGAGGGCCCATACGAGCAGTACTTC. Its protein is CASSEEGPYEQYF.

Here the CDR3 reads CATTGGRTEAFF. The CDR3 bases are TGTGCCACGACAGGGGGCCGCACTGAAGCTTTCTTT. The gene calls are TRBV10-3 and TRBJ1-1; 10 bases are a match to TRBD1. V dropped 10 bases and J dropped 4; count of bases not matched to a gene: 3. This CDR3 has 12 residues. Germline V gene sequence: CDR1 ENHRY, CDR2 SYGVKD.

This rearrangement joins TRBV11-2 to TRBJ2-4; maybe TRBD2 (5 bases). V lost 5 bases to trimming and J lost 1 base, with 12 bases between them. From germline, CDR1 is SGHAT and CDR2 FQNNGV. This CDR3 has 15 residues. The CDR3 region has the DNA TGTGCCAGCAGCCCCGCTAGCAGGGCCAAAAACATTCAGTACTTC. It specifies CASSPASRAKNIQYF. Variable domain in full (rest from reference TRBV11-2 and TRBJ2-4): EAGVAQSPRYKIIEKRQSVAFWCNPISGHATLYWYQQILGQGPKLLIQFQNNGVVDDSQLPKDRFSAERLKGVDSTLKIQPAKLEDSAVYLCASSPASRAKNIQYFGAGTRLSVL.

This chain connects TRBV9 to TRBJ2-5, with a weak D call TRBD2 (6 bases). This CDR3 is built from 14 residues. The germline gives CDR1 SGDLS, CDR2 YYNGEE. Trimming stripped 4 bases from V and 5 bases from J, with 15 bases between. The CDR3 loop reads CASSPGGNLETQYF. As DNA, the CDR3 is TGTGCCAGCAGCCCCGGGGGAAATCTTGAGACCCAGTACTTC.

This chain's CDR3 is CASGERAVPLNEQFF. The CDR3 DNA is TGTGCCAGTGGGGAGCGGGCCGTCCCCCTCAATGAGCAGTTCTTC. The genes are TRBV19 and TRBJ2-1; D might be TRBD2 (6 bases). Trimming removed 8 bases from V and 6 bases from J, with 20 bases in between. Germline V gene sequence: CDR1 LNHDA, CDR2 SQIVND (reference sequence). The CDR3 consists of 15 residues.

This rearrangement joins TRBV5-4 to TRBJ2-2; 9 positions agree with TRBD2. The CDR3 is made up of 14 amino acids. The V segment lost 2 bases and the J segment 6 bases; nucleotides outside the gene matches: 2. Per the germline V gene, CDR1 is SGHNT and CDR2 is YYREEE (reference sequence). For the CDR3, the DNA is TGTGCCAGCAGCTTTAGCGGGGGCCCCGGGGAGCTGTTTTTT. Translated: CASSFSGGPGELFF.

The genes are TRBV7-8 and TRBJ1-2, with D perhaps TRBD1 (6 bases). This CDR3 is 16 amino acids long. V was clipped by 3 bases and J by 3 bases, with 17 bases between them. The germline CDR1 and CDR2 sequences are SGHVS and FQNEAQ. The CDR3 loop is CASSFAFVGGDYGYTF. CDR3 nucleotides: TGTGCCAGCAGCTTCGCTTTCGTAGGGGGGGACTATGGCTACACCTTC.